This T cell receptor beta chain emerged from a study of shared clonotypes between healthy human individuals. Naive CD8 cells comprised CD45RO-negative, CCR7-positively selected cells, excluding terminally differentiated effector memory CD45RA+ cells. Clones were sequenced by immunoSEQ multiplex PCR, and TCRdb holds only the in-frame ones, with some missing. The profile shows about 700,000 clones, 90% to 95% of them singletons. The CDR3 loop spans 16 amino acids. CDR1 and CDR2 from the germline V gene are SGHTA and FQGNSA. After removal of 3 bases from V and 3 bases from J, the junction contained 10 bases not matched to a gene.

The gene calls are TRBV7-2 and TRBJ2-7; 8 bases map to TRBD1. The sequence derives from a man aged 25-40 years in good health. Sequenced: naive CD8+ T cells sorted from blood. This chain's CDR3 is CASSFSQGAYYYEQYF. For the CDR3, the DNA is TGTGCCAGCAGCTTCAGTCAGGGGGCCTACTACTACGAGCAGTACTTC.